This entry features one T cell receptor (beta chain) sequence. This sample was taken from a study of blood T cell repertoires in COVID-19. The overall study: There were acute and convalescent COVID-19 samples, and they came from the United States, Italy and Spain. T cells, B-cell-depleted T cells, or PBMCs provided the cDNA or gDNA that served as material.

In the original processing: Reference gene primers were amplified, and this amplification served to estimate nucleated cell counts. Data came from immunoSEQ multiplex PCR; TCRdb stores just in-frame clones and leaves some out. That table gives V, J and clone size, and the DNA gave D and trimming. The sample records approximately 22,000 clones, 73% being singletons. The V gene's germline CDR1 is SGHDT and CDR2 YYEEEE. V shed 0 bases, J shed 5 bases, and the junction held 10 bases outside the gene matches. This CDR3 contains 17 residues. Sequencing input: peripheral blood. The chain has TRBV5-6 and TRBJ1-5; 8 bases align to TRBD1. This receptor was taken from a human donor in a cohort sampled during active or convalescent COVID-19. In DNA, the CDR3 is TGTGCCAGCAGCTTGGGGGCCGGCAGGGGGCGCGATCAGCCCCAGCATTTT. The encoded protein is CASSLGAGRGRDQPQHF. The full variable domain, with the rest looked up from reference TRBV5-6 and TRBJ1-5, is DAGVTQSPTHLIKTRGQQVTLRCSPKSGHDTVSWYQQALGQGPQFIFQYYEEEERQRGNFPDRFSGHQFPNYSSELNVNALLLGDSALYLCASSLGAGRGRDQPQHFGDGTRLSIL.